The entry that follows covers one T cell receptor beta chain sequence. The sample originates from a study of T cell repertoires in cytomegalovirus infection. CDR1 is LNHDA, CDR2 SQIVND, per germline (reference sequence). This CDR3 spans 12 amino acids. V lost 11 bases to trimming and J lost 7 bases, with 15 bases between them. TCRdb reanalysed the reads using MiXCR and keeps one entry per CDR3 protein. The sample carries some 700,000 distinct CDR3 sequences, about a third recorded once. Sample: PBMCs. This chain uses TRBV19 with TRBJ1-5; D is uncertain. The sequence derives from a human donor in good health (CMV status not recorded). Some clones in this sample may be carry-over from other donors' samples. CDR3 in amino acids: CACITHGQPQHF. CDR3 DNA sequence: TGTGCCTGTATTACCCACGGACAGCCCCAGCATTTT.